The T cell receptor beta chain under discussion was sequenced for a study of early T cells in non-severe SARS-CoV-2 infection. Study summary: From unsorted whole blood, bulk RNA was sequenced, and the chains remained unpaired.

Researchers attached unique molecular identifiers to individual cDNA molecules. One entry per CDR3 protein, called by TCRdb with MiXCR from the 5' RACE reads. The sample has 40,000 to 55,000 distinct CDR3 sequences; under 4.5% are singletons. General study findings and limits: VDJdb matching skewed toward anti-spike CD8 responses, missing private and CD4 specificities.

This clonotype showed up many times. Its antigen is still unknown. V was cut by 3 bases and J by 1 base, with 8 bases left in between. The germline V gene has CDR1 GTSNPN and CDR2 SVGIG (reference sequence). This CDR3 has 13 amino acids. The chain couples TRBV30 to TRBJ2-3, with D tentatively TRBD2 (6 bases). This clonotype originated in an adult who was a healthcare worker with PCR-confirmed SARS-CoV-2 infection or an uninfected control (not recorded which). Sequenced: whole blood. CDR3 amino acids: CAWRERGTDTQYF. CDR3 nucleotides: TGTGCCTGGAGGGAGCGGGGCACAGATACGCAGTATTTT.